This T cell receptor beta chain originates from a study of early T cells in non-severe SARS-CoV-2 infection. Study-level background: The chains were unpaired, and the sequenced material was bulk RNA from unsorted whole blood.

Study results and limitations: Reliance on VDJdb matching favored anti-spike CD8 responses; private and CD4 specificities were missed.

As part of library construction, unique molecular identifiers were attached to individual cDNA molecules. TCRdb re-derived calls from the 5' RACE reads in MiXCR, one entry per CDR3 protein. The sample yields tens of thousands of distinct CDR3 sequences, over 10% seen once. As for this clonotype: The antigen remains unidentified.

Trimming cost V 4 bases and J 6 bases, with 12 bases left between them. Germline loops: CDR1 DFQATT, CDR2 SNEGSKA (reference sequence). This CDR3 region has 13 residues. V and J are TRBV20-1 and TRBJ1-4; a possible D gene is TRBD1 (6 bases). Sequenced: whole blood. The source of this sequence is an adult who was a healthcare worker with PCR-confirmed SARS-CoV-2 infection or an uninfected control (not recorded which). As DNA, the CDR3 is TGCAGTGCTAATCCGGACAGCTATGAAAAACTGTTTTTT. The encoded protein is CSANPDSYEKLFF.